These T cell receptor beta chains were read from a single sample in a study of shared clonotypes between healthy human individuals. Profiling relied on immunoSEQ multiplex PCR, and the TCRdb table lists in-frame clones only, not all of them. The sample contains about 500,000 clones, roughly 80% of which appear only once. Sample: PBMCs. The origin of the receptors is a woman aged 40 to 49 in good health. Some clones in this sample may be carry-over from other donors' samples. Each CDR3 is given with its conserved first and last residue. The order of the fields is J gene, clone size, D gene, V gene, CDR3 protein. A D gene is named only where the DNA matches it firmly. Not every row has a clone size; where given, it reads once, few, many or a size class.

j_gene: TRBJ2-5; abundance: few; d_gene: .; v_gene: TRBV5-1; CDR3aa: CASSLAPLETQYF
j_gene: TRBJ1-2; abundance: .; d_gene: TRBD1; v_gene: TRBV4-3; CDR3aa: CASSQDVRSRGTGWGYTF
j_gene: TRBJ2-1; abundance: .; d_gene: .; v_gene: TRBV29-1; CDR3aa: CSVEDPAGQADFNEQFF
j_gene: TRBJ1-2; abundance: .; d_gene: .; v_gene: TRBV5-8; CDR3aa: CASSLGVTYTF
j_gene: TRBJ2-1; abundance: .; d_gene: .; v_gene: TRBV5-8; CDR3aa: CASSSNEQFF
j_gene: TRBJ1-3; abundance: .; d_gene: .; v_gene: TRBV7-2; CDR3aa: CASSLVGGPGNTIYF
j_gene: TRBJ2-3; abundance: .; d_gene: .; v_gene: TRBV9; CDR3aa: CASSGGSAVKDTQYF
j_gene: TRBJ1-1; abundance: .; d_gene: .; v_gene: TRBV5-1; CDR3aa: CASSLGARAEAFF
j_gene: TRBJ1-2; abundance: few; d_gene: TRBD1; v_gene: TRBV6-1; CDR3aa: CASSEGTGGVGYGYTF
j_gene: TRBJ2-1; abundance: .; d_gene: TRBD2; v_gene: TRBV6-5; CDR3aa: CASNSESTSGSEQFF
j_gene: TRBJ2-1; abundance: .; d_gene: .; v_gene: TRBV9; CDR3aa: CASSVGRGGYNEQFF
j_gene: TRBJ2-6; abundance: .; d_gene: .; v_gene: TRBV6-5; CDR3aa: CASSWTAANVLTF
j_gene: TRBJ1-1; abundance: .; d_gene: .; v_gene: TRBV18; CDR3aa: CASSPGEGTEAFF
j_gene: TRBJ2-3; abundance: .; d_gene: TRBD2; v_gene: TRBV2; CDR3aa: CASRGGTSTDTQYF
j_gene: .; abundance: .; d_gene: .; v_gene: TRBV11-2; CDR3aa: CASSLVSAEQYF